This paragraph covers one T cell receptor (beta chain) sequence. Its antigen is currently unknown. This sample stems from a study of T cell responses to AZD1222 COVID-19 vaccine. Points from the study as a whole: Repertoires were collected only later (after the peak T cell response had occurred). Recipients of AZD1222 seropositive at baseline numbered only 6 or 7. Donors in the cohort were predominantly white British and more often female, and clonal diversity was possibly underestimated.

V shed 0 bases and J shed 2 bases, with 7 bases lying between them. The CDR3 covers 14 residues. The germline CDR1 and CDR2 sequences are SGHRS and YFSETQ. Sequenced by immunoSEQ multiplex PCR; TCRdb stores in-frame clones only, minus some. This table holds fewer than 140,000 clones, almost 90% found once. The J gene is TRBJ2-3, the V gene TRBV5-1; D gene uncertain. This sample comprised peripheral blood, obtained on day 0 of AZD1222 vaccination. This sequence was found in an adult in good health. In DNA form, the CDR3 reads TGCGCCAGCAGCTTGGAGGCCAACACAGATACGCAGTATTTT. It is translated as CASSLEANTDTQYF.